The entry that follows covers one TCR beta chain sequence. The sample is drawn from a study of blood T cell repertoires in COVID-19. The overall study: Italy, Spain and the United States were the sources of the convalescent and acute COVID-19 samples. T cells, B-cell-depleted T cells, or PBMCs provided the cDNA or gDNA that served as material.

V was pared by 8 bases and J by 2 bases, with 5 bases of the junction left unmatched. The CDR3 is made up of 14 amino acids. The V gene's germline CDR1 is LGHNA and CDR2 YNFKEQ. Per the study methods: The assay estimated nucleated cells by amplifying reference gene primers. The table came from immunoSEQ multiplex PCR; TCRdb's copy has only in-frame clones and leaves some out. V, J and clone size are those of that table, while D and trimming were read from the DNA. The sample shows approximately 90,000 clones, roughly 84% of them seen only once. The sequenced material came from peripheral blood. This chain uses TRBV4-2 with TRBJ2-2, with TRBD2 identical over 7 bases. The origin of this receptor is a human donor in a cohort sampled during active COVID-19. In DNA, the CDR3 is TGTGCCAGCCAGCGGGGTTCAAACACCGGGGAGCTGTTTTTT. Translating gives CASQRGSNTGELFF.